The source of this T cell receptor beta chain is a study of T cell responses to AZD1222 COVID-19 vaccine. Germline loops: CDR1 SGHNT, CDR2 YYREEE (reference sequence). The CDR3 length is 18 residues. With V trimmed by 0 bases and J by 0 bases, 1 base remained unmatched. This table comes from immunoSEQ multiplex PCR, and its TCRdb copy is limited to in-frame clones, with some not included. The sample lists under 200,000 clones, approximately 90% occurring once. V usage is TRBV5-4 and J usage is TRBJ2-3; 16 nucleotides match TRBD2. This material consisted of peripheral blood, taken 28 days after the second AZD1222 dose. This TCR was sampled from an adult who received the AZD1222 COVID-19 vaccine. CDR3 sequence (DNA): TGTGCCAGCAGCTTGGGGGGACTAGCGGGAGGGAGCACAGATACGCAGTATTTT. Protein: CASSLGGLAGGSTDTQYF.